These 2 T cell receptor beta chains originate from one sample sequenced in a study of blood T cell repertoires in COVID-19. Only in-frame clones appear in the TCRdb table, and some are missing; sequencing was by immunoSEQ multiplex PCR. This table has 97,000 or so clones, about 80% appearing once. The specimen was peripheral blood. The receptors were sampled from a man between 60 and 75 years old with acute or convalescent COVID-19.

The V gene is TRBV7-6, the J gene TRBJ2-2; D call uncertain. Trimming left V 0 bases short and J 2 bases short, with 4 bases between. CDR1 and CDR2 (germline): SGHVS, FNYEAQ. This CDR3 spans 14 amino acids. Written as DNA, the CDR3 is TGTGCCAGCAGCTTAGCTCAAAACACCGGGGAGCTGTTTTTT. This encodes CASSLAQNTGELFF.

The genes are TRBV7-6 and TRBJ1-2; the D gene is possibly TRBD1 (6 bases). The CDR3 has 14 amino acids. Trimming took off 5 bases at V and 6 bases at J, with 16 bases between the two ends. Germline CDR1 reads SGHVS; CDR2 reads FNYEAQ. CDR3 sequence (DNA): TGTGCCAGCAGCCCCGTTGCAGGGGCCGATGGCTACACCTTC. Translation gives CASSPVAGADGYTF. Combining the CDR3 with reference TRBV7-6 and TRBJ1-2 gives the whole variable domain GAGVSQSPRYKVTKRGQDVALRCDPISGHVSLYWYRQALGQGPEFLTYFNYEAQQDKSGLPNDRFSAERPEGSISTLTIQRTEQRDSAMYRCASSPVAGADGYTFGSGTRLTVV.